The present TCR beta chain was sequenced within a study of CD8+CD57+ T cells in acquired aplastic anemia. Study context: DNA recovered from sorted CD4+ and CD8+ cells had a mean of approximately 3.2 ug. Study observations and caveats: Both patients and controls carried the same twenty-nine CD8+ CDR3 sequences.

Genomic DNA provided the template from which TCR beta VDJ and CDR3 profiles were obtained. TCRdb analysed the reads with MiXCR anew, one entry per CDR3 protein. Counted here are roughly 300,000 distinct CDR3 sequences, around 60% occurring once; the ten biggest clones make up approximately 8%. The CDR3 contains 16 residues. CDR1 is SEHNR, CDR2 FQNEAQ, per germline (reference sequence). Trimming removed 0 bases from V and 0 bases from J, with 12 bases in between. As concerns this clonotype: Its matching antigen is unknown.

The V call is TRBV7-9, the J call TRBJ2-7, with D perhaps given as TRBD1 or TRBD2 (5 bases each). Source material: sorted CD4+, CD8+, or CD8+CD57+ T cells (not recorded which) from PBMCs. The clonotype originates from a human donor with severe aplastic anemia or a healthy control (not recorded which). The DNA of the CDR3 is TGTGCCAGCAGCTTAGCTGGCAGGGAGAGCTCCTACGAGCAGTACTTC. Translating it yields CASSLAGRESSYEQYF.